Listed below are T cell receptor beta chains from one sample, sequenced in a study of Tregs in tolerant kidney transplant recipients. The data were produced by immunoSEQ multiplex PCR, yet TCRdb's version contains in-frame clones alone and is incomplete. The data contain 15,000 to 25,000 clones, roughly 65% of them singletons. Their antigen targets remain unknown. Sequencing was performed on Tregs from blood cultured with allogeneic cells. Receptors were obtained from a human donor in good health. Each CDR3 is given with its conserved first and last residue. A D gene is named only where the DNA matches it firmly. Clone size appears in some rows only: once, few, many, or a class for an expanded clone.

.,TRBJ2-1,TRBV30,once,TGTGCCTGGAGTGTACGAGGGGGGCAGTTCTTC,CAWSVRGGQFF
.,TRBJ1-1,TRBV7-3,.,TGTGCCAGCAAAGCTGAAGCTTTCTTT,CASKAEAFF
.,TRBJ1-4,TRBV9,few,TGTGCCAGCAGCGTAGGGTTAGGTCAAGAAAAACTGTTTTTT,CASSVGLGQEKLFF
TRBD2,TRBJ2-5,TRBV7-9,.,TGTGCCAGCAGCCGCACGTTTAGCGGGACCCACCAAGAGACCCAGTACTTC,CASSRTFSGTHQETQYF
.,TRBJ2-7,TRBV30,.,TGTGCCTGGAGTGTAGGGCAGGGTGGCTACGAGCAGTACTTC,CAWSVGQGGYEQYF
.,TRBJ2-2,TRBV11-3,.,TGTGCCAGCAGCTTGACAGGCGTCGGGGAGCTGTTTTTT,CASSLTGVGELFF
.,TRBJ2-1,TRBV15,once,TGTGCCACCAGCGGAGTACTCGGCCACCATGAGCAGTTCTTC,CATSGVLGHHEQFF
.,TRBJ2-7,TRBV4-2,.,TGTGCCAGCAGCCATGAACACGAGCAGTACTTC,CASSHEHEQYF
TRBD2,TRBJ2-7,TRBV6-6,once,TGTGCCAGCAGCCTTAGCGGGGCCTACGAGCAGTACTTC,CASSLSGAYEQYF
TRBD1,TRBJ2-7,TRBV6-5,.,TGTGCCAGCAGTTCTCCGGGACAGGGGAGATACGAGCAGTACTTC,CASSSPGQGRYEQYF
TRBD2,TRBJ2-1,TRBV5-4,.,TGTGCCAGCAGCGCTGCTAGCGGAACTTACTACAATGAGCAGTTCTTC,CASSAASGTYYNEQFF
.,TRBJ1-5,TRBV30,.,TGTGCCTGGAGTGCATCTCCCCCTCACTATAGCAATCAGCCCCAGCATTTT,CAWSASPPHYSNQPQHF
TRBD1,TRBJ1-2,TRBV6-5,medium-sized,TGTGCCAGCAGTTTCGGACAGGAATCCTATGGCTACACCTTC,CASSFGQESYGYTF
TRBD2,TRBJ2-5,TRBV4-1,.,TGCGCCAGCAGCCAAGGCCTGCTGGGACTAGCGGTCCAAGAGACCCAGTACTTC,CASSQGLLGLAVQETQYF
.,TRBJ2-3,TRBV7-9,.,TGTGCCAGCAGCCCTTGGAGGGGGGGAATAGGGGCAGATACGCAGTATTTT,CASSPWRGGIGADTQYF
.,TRBJ2-6,TRBV19,.,TGTGCCAGTAGTCGGCGGGACCTCGTCTCTGGGGCCAACGTCCTGACTTTC,CASSRRDLVSGANVLTF
.,TRBJ1-1,TRBV6-5,few,TGTGCCAGCAGTGCGGGACTGAACATGAACACTGAAGCTTTCTTT,CASSAGLNMNTEAFF
.,TRBJ1-2,TRBV5-4,.,TGTGCCAGCAGCTTGGAACGGTATGGCTACACCTTC,CASSLERYGYTF
.,TRBJ1-4,TRBV5-6,.,TGTGCCAGCAGCTTGGGACCCTTTTGGCAGGCCTTTGGGGAAAAACTGTTTTTT,CASSLGPFWQAFGEKLFF
TRBD2,TRBJ2-3,TRBV13,.,TGTGCCAGCAGCTTAGACGGGGGGATCTCAGATACGCAGTATTTT,CASSLDGGISDTQYF
.,TRBJ1-5,TRBV6-5,few,TGTGCCAGCAGCGAGGCTTTTGTTAGCAATCAGCCCCAGCATTTT,CASSEAFVSNQPQHF
TRBD1,TRBJ2-5,TRBV5-1,.,TGCGCCAGCAGCTTGACTGGGACAGGGTCATATGAGACCCAGTACTTC,CASSLTGTGSYETQYF
.,TRBJ1-5,TRBV14,.,TGTGCCAGCAGCGTCGGGTGGGCTCAGCCCCAGCATTTT,CASSVGWAQPQHF
.,TRBJ2-7,TRBV5-1,.,TGCGCCAGCAGCCGGGTCAGTATTTCCTACGAGCAGTACTTC,CASSRVSISYEQYF
.,TRBJ1-2,TRBV2,.,TGTGCCAGCAGAGGGTCCGGAAAGGGTAATGGCTACACCTTC,CASRGSGKGNGYTF
.,TRBJ2-3,TRBV18,few,TGTGCCAGCTCACCTCAGTCGAGGAGCACAGATACGCAGTATTTT,CASSPQSRSTDTQYF
.,TRBJ1-4,TRBV18,.,TGTGCCAGCTCCCCAGGAGACACAACTAATGAAAAACTGTTTTTT,CASSPGDTTNEKLFF
TRBD2,TRBJ2-3,TRBV5-1,once,TGCGCCAGCAGCTTGGCCGGGGGGGCCTACACAGATACGCAGTATTTT,CASSLAGGAYTDTQYF
.,TRBJ2-7,TRBV5-1,.,TGCGCCAGCAGCTTGATTCAGGGGCAGCGCGAGCAGTACTTC,CASSLIQGQREQYF
.,TRBJ1-1,TRBV6-6,.,TGTGCCAGCAGCCGCGTGAGGGGCAACACTGAAGCTTTCTTT,CASSRVRGNTEAFF
TRBD2,TRBJ2-4,TRBV4-1,.,TGCGCCAGCAGCATAAGCGGGGGGGCGTGGGCCAAAAACATTCAGTACTTC,CASSISGGAWAKNIQYF
.,TRBJ2-3,TRBV10-3,.,TGTGCCAGCAGTTTTTTAGGGGATACGCAGTATTTT,CASSFLGDTQYF
.,TRBJ1-5,TRBV27,once,TGTGCCAGCAGTTTATGGGGGGATCAGCCCCAGCATTTT,CASSLWGDQPQHF
.,TRBJ1-1,TRBV7-6,few,TGTGCCAGCAGCCCCTGGGGCCTGAACACTGAAGCTTTCTTT,CASSPWGLNTEAFF
TRBD1,TRBJ1-5,TRBV19,.,TGTGCCAGCCTTCCGGACAGGCGGACTATTTATCAGCCCCAGCATTTT,CASLPDRRTIYQPQHF
.,TRBJ2-7,TRBV5-1,.,TGCGCCAGCAGCCCATCCCCCGGGACTGGCTACGAGCAGTACTTC,CASSPSPGTGYEQYF
TRBD2,TRBJ2-1,TRBV11-2,.,TGTGCCAGCAGCCCTCAGCGGGGGCTGGCCCTTCGGCAGTTCTTC,CASSPQRGLALRQFF
.,TRBJ2-3,TRBV5-4,.,TGTGCCAGCAGGAAGTGGGTAGGAGATACGCAGTATTTT,CASRKWVGDTQYF
.,TRBJ1-1,TRBV5-4,.,TGTGCCAGCAGCTTTGGGAGTTCCAACACTGAAGCTTTCTTT,CASSFGSSNTEAFF
.,TRBJ1-2,TRBV5-4,.,TGTGCCAGCAGCCAAGAGTTCAGGGACTCTGGCTACACCTTC,CASSQEFRDSGYTF
TRBD1,TRBJ1-2,TRBV11-2,few,TGTGCCAGCAGAAAGACAGGGGGCAGTTTAAGCTACACCTTC,CASRKTGGSLSYTF
TRBD2,TRBJ2-7,TRBV9,.,TGTGCCAGCAGTGAAACCGGGACTAGCGGCTACGAGCAGTACTTC,CASSETGTSGYEQYF
TRBD1,TRBJ2-7,TRBV4-1,few,TGCGCCAGCAGCCACCAACGGACAGGGGTCTACCGAACCTACGAGCAGTACTTC,CASSHQRTGVYRTYEQYF
.,TRBJ2-7,TRBV6-6,.,TGTGCCAGCAGTGGGAGGGGGGGCTTTACCTACGAGCAGTACTTC,CASSGRGGFTYEQYF
TRBD1,TRBJ2-7,TRBV7-9,few,TGTGCCAGCAGCTTTATCTATGTACAGGGGGCGCCCCACGAGCAGTACTTC,CASSFIYVQGAPHEQYF
.,TRBJ1-1,TRBV5-8,.,TGTGCCAGCAGCTGGGCCGGTAGTCTGACTGAAGCTTTCTTT,CASSWAGSLTEAFF
.,TRBJ1-3,TRBV19,.,TGTGCCAGTAGCAGGGTCTTTTCTGGAAACACCATATATTTT,CASSRVFSGNTIYF
.,TRBJ2-3,TRBV10-3,few,TGTGCCATCAGTGAGAATGGGCTGGTTGGTACAGATACGCAGTATTTT,CAISENGLVGTDTQYF